The clone carrying this T cell receptor beta chain is a singleton in its sample. Treg sorting used a CD4+CD25+CD127-/low gate. TCRdb re-called the 5' RACE reads through MiXCR, storing one row per CDR3 protein. There are 35,000 to 45,000 distinct CDR3 sequences in the sample; about a fifth occur only once, and 4.3% lies in the top ten. V shed 5 bases and J shed 3 bases, with 19 bases lying between them. This CDR3 comprises 16 residues. Germline CDR1 is SGHTA and CDR2 is FQGNSA. Material: Tregs sorted from a lymph node. The source of this sequence is a female donor with breast cancer. The V gene is TRBV7-2, the J gene TRBJ2-5; TRBD1 might be the D (6 bases). The CDR3 DNA reads as TGTGCCAGCAGCCAAGACAGGAACACCGGGGAAGAGACCCAGTACTTC. Translation gives CASSQDRNTGEETQYF. Combining the CDR3 with reference TRBV7-2 and TRBJ2-5 gives the whole variable domain GAGVSQSPSNKVTEKGKDVELRCDPISGHTALYWYRQSLGQGLEFLIYFQGNSAPDKSGLPSDRFSAERTGGSVSTLTIQRTQQEDSAVYLCASSQDRNTGEETQYFGPGTRLLVL.